This T cell receptor beta chain comes out of a study of T cells after yellow fever vaccination. Study-wide findings and caveats: Though it reached lower strength, the secondary response hit its peak faster, day 5 versus 15. Repertoires sorted by FACS could include abundant clonotypes that are contaminants from the bulk population. Primary-vaccination clones mostly resurfaced post-booster (96% CD4, roughly 87% CD8).

Details on this clonotype: The antigen is unknown. The conserved phenylalanine or tryptophan is not found at the CDR3 terminus, so this likely reflects a read error.

Trimming took off 3 bases at V and 0 bases at J, with 9 bases between the two ends. CDR1 is SGHAT and CDR2 is FQDESV in the germline V gene (reference sequence). The CDR3 has 14 amino acids. In making TCR cDNA, 5'RACE template switching added a universal primer site and UMIs to it. In TCRdb, the 5' RACE reads were re-called with MiXCR into one record per CDR3 protein. The sample consists of 150,000 to 200,000 distinct CDR3 sequences, about a tenth of them appearing once. The chain uses TRBV11-1 and TRBJ2-7; D unclear. The sequencing used CD8+ T cells sorted from PBMCs, collected 45 days after the yellow fever booster vaccination. The receptor was isolated from a young man who received the YFV17D yellow fever vaccine. CDR3 amino acids: CASSFTVNSYEQYL. Written as DNA, the CDR3 is TGTGCCAGCAGCTTTACTGTGAACTCCTACGAGCAGTACCTC.